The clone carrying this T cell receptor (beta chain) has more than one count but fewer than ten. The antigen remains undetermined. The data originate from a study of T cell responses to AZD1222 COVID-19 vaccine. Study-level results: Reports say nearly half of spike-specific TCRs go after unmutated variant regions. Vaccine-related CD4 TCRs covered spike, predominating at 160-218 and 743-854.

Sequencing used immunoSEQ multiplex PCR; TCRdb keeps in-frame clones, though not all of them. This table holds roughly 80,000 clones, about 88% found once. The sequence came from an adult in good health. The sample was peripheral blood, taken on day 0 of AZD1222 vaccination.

The CDR3 spells CALFRDRGNTEAFF. DNA of the CDR3: TGTGCCTTGTTCAGGGACAGGGGGAACACTGAAGCTTTCTTT. The J gene is TRBJ1-1, the V gene TRBV30; the match to TRBD1 covers 10 bases. This CDR3 spans 14 amino acids. Looked up from germline, CDR1 is GTSNPN and CDR2 is SVGIG (reference sequence). V was clipped by 7 bases and J by 1 base; unmatched bases: 6.